This TCR beta chain appears in the sequencing data of a study of T cell changes during pregnancy in multiple sclerosis. Only in-frame clones appear in the TCRdb table, and some are missing; sequencing was by immunoSEQ multiplex PCR. The table records more than 55,000 clones, 91% of them present only once. Germline CDR1 is SGHKS and CDR2 is YYEKEE (reference sequence). There are 13 residues in the CDR3. Trimming took 4 bases from V and 3 from J, leaving 11 bases between them. The sample here was peripheral blood, taken after pregnancy. This chain joins TRBV5-5 and TRBJ2-7, with a possible D match to TRBD2 (5 bases). The sequence was collected from a female donor in good health, enrolled as a control in a pregnancy study. The CDR3 protein is CASSHGENYEQYF. As DNA, the CDR3 is TGTGCCAGCAGCCACGGGGAGAACTACGAGCAGTACTTC.